This T cell receptor beta chain came from a study of cytomegalovirus exposure and HLA in healthy donors. Background on the study: From donors who were HLA-typed, an early data release held around 85 million unique TCRs.

The CDR3 is 12 amino acids. The germline gives CDR1 MNHEY, CDR2 SMNVEV (reference sequence). Notes on this clone: Its target is not known.

Findings and limits, study-wide: Data from an earlier analysis indicated that most TCR beta V segments were productive either about 90% or about 30% of the time. When analyzed later, a missense DCLRE1C variant was found to be linked to TCR beta V- and J-gene trimming. HLA allele associations emerged for 15,000 to 20,000 TCR beta sequences in a later analysis, at 0.05 false discovery rate.

The PCR contained 60 Vbeta and 13 Jbeta primers. The assay was immunoSEQ multiplex PCR, and TCRdb's table has in-frame clones only and misses some. This table has over 100,000 clones, around 67% appearing once. This receptor was obtained from a middle-aged woman in good health and CMV-seropositive. Material for sequencing was PBMCs. V usage is TRBV27 and J usage is TRBJ1-6; D is unresolved. Here the CDR3 DNA reads TGTGCAGCCGGGAGCGACATTTCACCCCTCCACTTT. Protein: CAAGSDISPLHF.